The T cell receptor beta chain described here comes from a study of beta chain features in type 1 diabetes. Findings and limits, study-wide: All four CD4+ subsets of Type 1 diabetes patients contained TCRB CDR3s that were moderately but significantly shorter.

As every portion of the isolated RNA was reverse transcribed, the sequencing read expressed TCRB transcripts. Generated by immunoSEQ multiplex PCR, the TCRdb table keeps only in-frame clones and is missing some. The data contain 100,000 to 150,000 clones, 9% of them singletons. This clone turned up a few times. Its antigen is unidentified. The single heparinised draw taken from each donor contained about 100 mL of blood on average. Stem cell-like memory, regulatory, central memory and naive CD4+ cells were sorted via CD45RO/CCR7/CD25/CD127/CD95/CD27. The CDR3 is made up of 15 amino acids. In germline, CDR1 is SGHVS, CDR2 FQNEAQ. Trimming took off 1 base at V and 4 bases at J, with 13 bases between the two ends.

Material for sequencing was central memory CD4+ T cells from blood. The receptor was derived from a man aged 30 to 39 with type 1 diabetes. J is TRBJ1-2 and V is TRBV7-8; no definite D call. This CDR3 is CASSLVVGAAYGYTF. The CDR3 bases are TGTGCCAGCAGCTTAGTTGTGGGAGCGGCCTATGGCTACACCTTC.